The 14 T cell receptor beta chains in this list originate from one sample, sequenced in a study of prognosis after radiotherapy for stage I lung cancer. Two-round multiplex PCR, the amplification method, yielded TCR beta CDR3 from genomic DNA. First-round PCR used primers specific to each TRBV and TRBJ gene. TCRdb processed the multiplex PCR reads anew with MiXCR; each CDR3 protein has one entry. The repertoire consists of around 30,000 distinct CDR3 sequences, with 25% to 35% occurring once and the leading ten covering 33%. The material was PBMCs, obtained before or after stereotactic body radiation therapy (not recorded which). These receptors were obtained from a donor aged 50 or older with non-small cell lung cancer.

This clonotype was recorded many times. This rearrangement joins TRBV5-6 to TRBJ1-2, with 7 bases lining up with TRBD1. This CDR3 spans 13 amino acids. The germline CDR1 and CDR2 sequences are SGHDT and YYEEEE. The J segment lost 4 bases and the V segment lost 3 bases, leaving 3 bases of the junction unmatched. The CDR3 region is CASSSGQSYGYTF. The CDR3 region has the DNA TGTGCCAGCAGCTCGGGACAGAGCTATGGCTACACCTTC.

This clonotype showed up many times. This chain uses TRBV6-4 with TRBJ1-1; D remains ambiguous. The CDR3 runs to 15 residues. CDR1 is MRHNA, CDR2 SNTAGT, per germline. V gave up 0 bases and J gave up 3 bases, with 11 bases separating them. The CDR3: CASSDSWELDTEAFF. CDR3 bases: TGTGCCAGCAGTGACTCTTGGGAGTTGGACACTGAAGCTTTCTTT.

In its sample, this clonotype was seen many times. The rearrangement uses TRBV7-9 and TRBJ2-7, with 9 bases fitting TRBD1. Germline CDR1 reads SEHNR; CDR2 reads FQNEAQ (reference sequence). The CDR3 consists of 14 residues. Trimming took 5 bases from V and 4 from J; bases not matched to a gene: 6. This CDR3 is CASSRAQGAYEQYF. CDR3 DNA sequence: TGTGCCAGCAGCCGTGCACAGGGGGCTTACGAGCAGTACTTC.

As regards this clonotype: One end of the junction fails to match germline, which may point to a read error. V and J are TRBV28 and TRBJ1-6; D is unclear. This CDR3 spans 15 amino acids. Germline V gene data show CDR1 as MDHEN and CDR2 as SYDVKM. CDR3 sequence: CASSPSDSYNSPLHF. CDR3 nucleotides: TGCGCCAGCAGCCCCAGTGACTCCTATAATTCACCCCTCCACTTT.

This clonotype was observed many times. The rearrangement joins TRBV27 to TRBJ1-4, with 9 bases matching TRBD1. V gave up 7 bases and J gave up 7 bases; unmatched junction bases: 13. The V gene's germline CDR1 is MNHEY and CDR2 SMNVEV (reference sequence). There are 16 residues in the CDR3. The CDR3 spells CASTPARTGAGEKLFF. In DNA, the CDR3 is TGTGCCAGCACTCCCGCCAGGACAGGGGCGGGTGAAAAACTGTTTTTT.

The chain employs TRBV2 and TRBJ1-2; TRBD1 aligns across 9 bases. Germline CDR1 is SNHLY and CDR2 is FYNNEI. Trimming removed 8 bases from V and 4 bases from J; junction bases left unmatched: 5. The CDR3 loop spans 13 amino acids. DNA of the CDR3: TGTGCCAGCCTGATGACAGGGGGCTATGGCTACACCTTC. It codes for CASLMTGGYGYTF. Full variable domain (outside the CDR3, taken from reference TRBV2 and TRBJ1-2): EPEVTQTPSHQVTQMGQEVILRCVPISNHLYFYWYRQILGQKVEFLVSFYNNEISEKSEIFDDQFSVERPDGSNFTLKIRSTKLEDSAMYFCASLMTGGYGYTFGSGTRLTVV.

To note about this clonotype: The germline gene is not matched at one end of the junction; a read error may be the cause. This chain joins TRBV6-1 and TRBJ1-1; possibly TRBD1 for D (5 bases). CDR3 length equals 14 residues. In germline, CDR1 is MNHNS, CDR2 SASEGT. The CDR3 reads CASNEHRDGAESFF. DNA of the CDR3: TGTGCCAGCAATGAACACCGGGACGGGGCTGAATCTTTCTTT.

On this clonotype itself: A read error may explain this, as a much larger clone is one base away. The chain links TRBV5-5 to TRBJ2-7; D ambiguous. The CDR3 is 15 residues long. Trimming cost V 0 bases and J 0 bases, with 10 bases left between them. Germline assignment: CDR1 SGHKS and CDR2 YYEKEE (reference sequence). The CDR3, as DNA: TGTGCCAGCAGCTTGGTCCGGGTCGTCTCCTACGAGCAGTACTTC. Its protein is CASSLVRVVSYEQYF.

The V call is TRBV28, the J call TRBJ2-5; 8 bases map to TRBD1. The junction had 8 bases not matched to a gene; V was cut back by 7 bases and J by 4 bases. The CDR3 consists of 14 residues. In germline, CDR1 is MDHEN, CDR2 SYDVKM. The CDR3 region has the DNA TGTGCCAGCATCCCCGGGACAGGTACAGAGACCCAGTACTTC. Its protein is CASIPGTGTETQYF. Complete variable domain (other parts from reference TRBV28 and TRBJ2-5): DVKVTQSSRYLVKRTGEKVFLECVQDMDHENMFWYRQDPGLGLRLIYFSYDVKMKEKGDIPEGYSVSREKKERFSLILESASTNQTSMYLCASIPGTGTETQYFGPGTRLLVL.

The V gene is TRBV7-9, the J gene TRBJ2-7; D gene uncertain. From germline, CDR1 is SEHNR and CDR2 FQNEAQ (reference sequence). This CDR3 has 13 residues. Trimming removed 3 bases from V and 5 bases from J, with 11 bases in between. The CDR3 loop is CASSFLGGDEQYF. CDR3 sequence (DNA): TGTGCCAGCAGCTTTCTGGGTGGGGACGAGCAGTACTTC.

There are many counts of this clonotype. This chain links TRBV20-1 with TRBJ2-7; 11 bases are shared with TRBD1. CDR1 and CDR2 (germline): DFQATT, SNEGSKA (reference sequence). With V trimmed by 6 bases and J by 7 bases, 11 bases remained unmatched. The CDR3 is 14 residues long. As DNA, the CDR3 is TGCAGTGCAGTACCGGGACAGGGGGGCCAAGAGCAGTACTTC. Protein: CSAVPGQGGQEQYF.

This clonotype was seen many times. The chain uses TRBV15 and TRBJ2-3, with D tentatively TRBD1 or TRBD2 (6 bases each). Germline V lookup: CDR1 LNHNV, CDR2 YYDKDF (reference sequence). The CDR3 consists of 13 residues. Trimming took 0 bases from V and 8 from J, leaving 9 bases between them. CDR3 loop: CATSRDKGGTQYF. DNA for the CDR3: TGTGCCACCAGCAGAGATAAGGGGGGTACGCAGTATTTT.

This clonotype was seen at least ten times. V usage is TRBV12-5 and J usage is TRBJ2-2, with D tentatively TRBD1 (6 bases). The CDR3 length is 18 residues. Germline V gene data show CDR1 as LGHNT and CDR2 as FRNRAP. The germline V and J ends were trimmed by 1 base and 5 bases, with 20 bases remaining between them. The CDR3 DNA follows: TGTGCTAGTGGTTTGGCCTCATTGTGGGGGCGGAGGACCGGGGAGCTGTTTTTT. Translation: CASGLASLWGRRTGELFF. The entire variable domain, with the rest obtained from reference TRBV12-5 and TRBJ2-2, is as follows: DARVTQTPRHKVTEMGQEVTMRCQPILGHNTVFWYRQTMMQGLELLAYFRNRAPLDDSGMPKDRFSAEMPDATLATLKIQPSEPRDSAVYFCASGLASLWGRRTGELFFGEGSRLTVL.

This clonotype appeared many times. The chain is built from TRBV13 and TRBJ1-3; D perhaps matches TRBD1 (5 bases). From germline, CDR1 is PRHDT and CDR2 FYEKMQ (reference sequence). V was pared by 5 bases and J by 2 bases, with 13 bases between. The CDR3 runs 15 residues. CDR3 residues: CASSPTGGTGNTIYF. CDR3 bases: TGTGCCAGCAGCCCAACAGGCGGAACTGGAAACACCATATATTTT.